This TCR beta chain was sequenced for a study of shared clonotypes between healthy human individuals. Study results and caveats: Clonotype sharing levels among donors were expected to vary with sequencing depth.

For this clone: Its antigen remains unknown.

The CDR3 covers 15 residues. CDR1 SQVTM and CDR2 ANQGSEA come from the germline V gene. Germline trimming cut 5 bases from V and 1 base from J; bases unmatched to any gene: 8. In the naive CD8 group, cells lacked CD45RO and were positively selected for CCR7, so terminally differentiated effector memory CD45RA+ cells were left out. There were no recent acute infections or vaccinations among the donors, who were healthy HIV-negative adults. Sequencing was performed with immunoSEQ multiplex PCR; in TCRdb, only in-frame clones are kept and a portion is missing. The data hold roughly 550,000 clones, with less than 97% observed a single time.

This receptor was taken from a woman between 25 and 40 years old in good health. The sequencing input was naive CD8+ T cells sorted from blood. The gene calls are TRBV29-1 and TRBJ1-3; 7 bases map to TRBD1. As DNA, the CDR3 is TGCAGCGTTATTAGACAGGGCTTATCTGGAAACACCATATATTTT. Its translation is CSVIRQGLSGNTIYF.